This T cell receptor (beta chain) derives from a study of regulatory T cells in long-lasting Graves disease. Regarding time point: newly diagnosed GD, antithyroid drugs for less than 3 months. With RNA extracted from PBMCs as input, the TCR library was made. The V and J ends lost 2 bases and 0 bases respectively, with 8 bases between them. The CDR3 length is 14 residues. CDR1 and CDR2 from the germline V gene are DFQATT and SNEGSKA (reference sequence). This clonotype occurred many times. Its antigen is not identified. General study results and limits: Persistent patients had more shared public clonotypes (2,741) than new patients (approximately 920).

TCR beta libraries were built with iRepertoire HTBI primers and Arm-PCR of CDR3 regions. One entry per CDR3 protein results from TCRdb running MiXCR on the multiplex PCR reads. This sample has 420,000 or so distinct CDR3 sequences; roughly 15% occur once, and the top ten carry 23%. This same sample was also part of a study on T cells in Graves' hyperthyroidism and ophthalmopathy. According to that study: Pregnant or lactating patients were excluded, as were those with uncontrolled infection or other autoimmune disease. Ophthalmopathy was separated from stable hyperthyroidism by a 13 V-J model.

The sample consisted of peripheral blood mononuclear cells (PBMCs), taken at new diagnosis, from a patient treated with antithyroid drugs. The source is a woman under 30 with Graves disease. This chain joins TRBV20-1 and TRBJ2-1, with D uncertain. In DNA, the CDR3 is TGCAGTGCTAGAAGGCGGCGCTCCTACAATGAGCAGTTCTTC. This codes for CSARRRRSYNEQFF.